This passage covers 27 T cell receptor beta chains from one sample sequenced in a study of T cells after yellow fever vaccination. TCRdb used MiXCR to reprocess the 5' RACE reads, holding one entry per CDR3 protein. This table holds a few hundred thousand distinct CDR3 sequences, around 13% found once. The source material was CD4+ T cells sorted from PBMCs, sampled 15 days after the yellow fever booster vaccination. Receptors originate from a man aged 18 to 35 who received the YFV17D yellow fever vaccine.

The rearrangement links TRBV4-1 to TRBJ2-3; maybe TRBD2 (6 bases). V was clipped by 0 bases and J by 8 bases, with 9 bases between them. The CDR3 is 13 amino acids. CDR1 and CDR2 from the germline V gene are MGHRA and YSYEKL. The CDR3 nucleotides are TGCGCCAGCAGCCAAGAAGGGAGGATTACGCAGTATTTT. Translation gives CASSQEGRITQYF.

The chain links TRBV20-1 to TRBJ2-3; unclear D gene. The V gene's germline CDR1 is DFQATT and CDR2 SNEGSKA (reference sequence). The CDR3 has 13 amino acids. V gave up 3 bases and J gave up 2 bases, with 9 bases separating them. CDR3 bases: TGCAGTGCTAGTCTCCTACCCACAGATACGCAGTATTTT. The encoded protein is CSASLLPTDTQYF.

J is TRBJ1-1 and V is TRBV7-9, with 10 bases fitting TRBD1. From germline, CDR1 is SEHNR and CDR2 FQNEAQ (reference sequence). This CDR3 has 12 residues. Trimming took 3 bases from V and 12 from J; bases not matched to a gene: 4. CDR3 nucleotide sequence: TGTGCCAGCAGCTTTGTGGGACAGGGGCCTTTCTTT. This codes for CASSFVGQGPFF.

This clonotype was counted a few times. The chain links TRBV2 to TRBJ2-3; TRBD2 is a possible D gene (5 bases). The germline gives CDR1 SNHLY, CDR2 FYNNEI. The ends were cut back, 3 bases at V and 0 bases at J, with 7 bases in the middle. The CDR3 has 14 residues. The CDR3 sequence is CASSETGSTDTQYF. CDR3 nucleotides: TGTGCCAGCAGTGAGACGGGGAGCACAGATACGCAGTATTTT.

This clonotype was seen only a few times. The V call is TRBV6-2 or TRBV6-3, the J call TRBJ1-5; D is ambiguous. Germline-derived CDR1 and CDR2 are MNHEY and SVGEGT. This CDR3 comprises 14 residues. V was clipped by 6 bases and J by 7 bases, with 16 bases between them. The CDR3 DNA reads TGTGCCAGCAGCGGCGCTTCGACCGGACAGCCCCAGCATTTT. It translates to CASSGASTGQPQHF.

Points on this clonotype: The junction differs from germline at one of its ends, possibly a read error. For the CDR3, the DNA is TGTGCCGGGGGACAGCCAACCTCTGGGGCCAACATCCTGACTTTC. As protein: CAGGQPTSGANILTF. The genes are TRBV7-6 and TRBJ2-6, with 7 bases identical to TRBD1. The CDR3 loop spans 15 amino acids. CDR1 and CDR2 (germline): SGHVS, FNYEAQ.

This CDR3 reads CATTETSTDTQYF. CDR3 in DNA: TGTGCCACGACAGAGACTAGCACAGATACGCAGTATTTT. The rearrangement joins TRBV10-3 to TRBJ2-3, with D possibly TRBD1 on 5 matching bases. Germline loops: CDR1 ENHRY, CDR2 SYGVKD. V lost 10 bases, J lost 0 bases, and 11 bases lay in between. CDR3 length: 13 residues.

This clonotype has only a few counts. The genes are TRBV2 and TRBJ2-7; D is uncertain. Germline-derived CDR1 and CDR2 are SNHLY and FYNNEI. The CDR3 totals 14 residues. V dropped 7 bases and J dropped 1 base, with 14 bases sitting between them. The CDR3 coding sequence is TGTGCCAGCAAGCAGGCCGTACAATCCTACGAGCAGTACGTC. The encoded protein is CASKQAVQSYEQYV.

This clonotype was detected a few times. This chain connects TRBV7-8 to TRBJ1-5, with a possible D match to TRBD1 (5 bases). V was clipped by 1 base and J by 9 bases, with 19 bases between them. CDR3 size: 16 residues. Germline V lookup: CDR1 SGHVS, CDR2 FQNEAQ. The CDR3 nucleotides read TGTGCCAGCAGCTTAGTGTTCGGGACCGACGCCCGGCCCCAGCATTTT. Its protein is CASSLVFGTDARPQHF. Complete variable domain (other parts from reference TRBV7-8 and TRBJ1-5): GAGVSQSPRYKVAKRGQDVALRCDPISGHVSLFWYQQALGQGPEFLTYFQNEAQLDKSGLPSDRFFAERPEGSVSTLKIQRTQQEDSAVYLCASSLVFGTDARPQHFGDGTRLSIL.

Here the CDR3 reads CAWSTRRGDYGYTF. The CDR3 bases are TGTGCCTGGAGTACCAGACGGGGAGACTATGGCTACACCTTC. V gene TRBV30 combines with J gene TRBJ1-2, with D hard to call. V lost 2 bases and J 3 bases, leaving 13 bases between the germline ends. Germline V gene data show CDR1 as GTSNPN and CDR2 as SVGIG (reference sequence). This CDR3 comprises 14 residues.

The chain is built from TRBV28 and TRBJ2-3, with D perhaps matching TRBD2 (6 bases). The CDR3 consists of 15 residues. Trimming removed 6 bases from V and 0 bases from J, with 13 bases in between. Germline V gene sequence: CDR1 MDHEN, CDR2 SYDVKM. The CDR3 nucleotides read TGTGCCAGCAGCCACAGCGGGTCCAGCACAGATACGCAGTATTTT. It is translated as CASSHSGSSTDTQYF.

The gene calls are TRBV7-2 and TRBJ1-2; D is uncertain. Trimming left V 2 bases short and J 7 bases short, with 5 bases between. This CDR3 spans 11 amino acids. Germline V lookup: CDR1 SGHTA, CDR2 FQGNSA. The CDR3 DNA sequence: TGTGCCAGCAGCTTACAGGTTGGCTACACCTTC. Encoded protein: CASSLQVGYTF.

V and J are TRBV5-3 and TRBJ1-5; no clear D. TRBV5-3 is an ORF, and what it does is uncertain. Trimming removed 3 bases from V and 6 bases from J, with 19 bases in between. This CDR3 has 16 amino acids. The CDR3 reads CARSSQTKGGGQPQHF. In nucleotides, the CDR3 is TGTGCCAGAAGCTCCCAAACCAAGGGAGGCGGTCAGCCCCAGCATTTT.

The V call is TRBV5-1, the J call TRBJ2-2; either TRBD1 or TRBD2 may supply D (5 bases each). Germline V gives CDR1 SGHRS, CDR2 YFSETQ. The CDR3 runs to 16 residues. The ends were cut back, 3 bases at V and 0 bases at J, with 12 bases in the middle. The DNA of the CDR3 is TGCGCCAGCAGCTATCAAGCGGACACGAACACCGGGGAGCTGTTTTTT. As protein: CASSYQADTNTGELFF. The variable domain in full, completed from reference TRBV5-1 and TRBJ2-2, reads KAGVTQTPRYLIKTRGQQVTLSCSPISGHRSVSWYQQTPGQGLQFLFEYFSETQRNKGNFPGRFSGRQFSNSRSEMNVSTLELGDSALYLCASSYQADTNTGELFFGEGSRLTVL.

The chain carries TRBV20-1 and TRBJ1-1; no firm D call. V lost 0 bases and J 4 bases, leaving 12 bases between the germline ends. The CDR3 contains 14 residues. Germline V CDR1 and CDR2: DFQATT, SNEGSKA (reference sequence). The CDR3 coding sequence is TGCAGTGCTAGAGATCAGATCCCCGCCACTGAAGCTTTCTTT. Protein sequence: CSARDQIPATEAFF.

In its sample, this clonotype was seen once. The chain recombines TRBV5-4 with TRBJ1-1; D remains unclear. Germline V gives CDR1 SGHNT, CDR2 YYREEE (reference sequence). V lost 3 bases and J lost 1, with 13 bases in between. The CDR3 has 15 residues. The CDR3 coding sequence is TGTGCCAGCAGCTCCTCGGGAAGAGGGAACACTGAAGCTTTCTTT. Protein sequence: CASSSSGRGNTEAFF. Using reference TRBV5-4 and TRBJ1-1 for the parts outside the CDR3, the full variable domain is ETGVTQSPTHLIKTRGQQVTLRCSSQSGHNTVSWYQQALGQGPQFIFQYYREEENGRGNFPPRFSGLQFPNYSSELNVNALELDDSALYLCASSSSGRGNTEAFFGQGTRLTVV.

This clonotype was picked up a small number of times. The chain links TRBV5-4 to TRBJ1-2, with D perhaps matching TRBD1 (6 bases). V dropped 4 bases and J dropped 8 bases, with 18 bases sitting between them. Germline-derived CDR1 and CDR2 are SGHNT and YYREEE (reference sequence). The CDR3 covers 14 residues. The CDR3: CASSPGGRPEGYTF. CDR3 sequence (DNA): TGTGCCAGCAGCCCGGGGGGGCGTCCGGAGGGCTACACCTTC.

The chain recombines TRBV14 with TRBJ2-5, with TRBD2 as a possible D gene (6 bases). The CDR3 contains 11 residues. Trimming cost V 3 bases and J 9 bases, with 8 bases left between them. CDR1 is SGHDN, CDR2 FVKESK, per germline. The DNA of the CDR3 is TGTGCCAGCAGCCAGGGACTGGCCCAGTACTTC. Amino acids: CASSQGLAQYF.

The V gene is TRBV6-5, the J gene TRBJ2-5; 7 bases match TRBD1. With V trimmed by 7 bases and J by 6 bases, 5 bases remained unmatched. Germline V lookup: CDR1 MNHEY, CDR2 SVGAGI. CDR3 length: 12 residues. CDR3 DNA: TGTGCCAGCAAGACAGGGCTGAAGACCCAGTACTTC. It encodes CASKTGLKTQYF.

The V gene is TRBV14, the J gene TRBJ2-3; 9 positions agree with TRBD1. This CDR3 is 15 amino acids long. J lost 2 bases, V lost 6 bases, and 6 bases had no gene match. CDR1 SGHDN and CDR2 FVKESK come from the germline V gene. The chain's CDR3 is CASRPGQGITDTQYF. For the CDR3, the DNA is TGTGCCAGCAGACCGGGACAGGGAATCACAGATACGCAGTATTTT.

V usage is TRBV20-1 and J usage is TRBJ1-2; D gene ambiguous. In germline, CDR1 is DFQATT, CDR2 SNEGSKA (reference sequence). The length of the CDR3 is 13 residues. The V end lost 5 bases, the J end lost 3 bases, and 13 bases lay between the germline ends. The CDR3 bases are TGCAGTGCTCCCCCCCCGGGATACTATGGCTACACCTTC. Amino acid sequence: CSAPPPGYYGYTF.

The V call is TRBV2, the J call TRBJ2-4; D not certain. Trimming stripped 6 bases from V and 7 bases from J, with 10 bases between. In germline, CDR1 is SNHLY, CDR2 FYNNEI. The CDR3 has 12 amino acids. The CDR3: CASSEVVNIQYF. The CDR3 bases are TGTGCCAGCAGCGAGGTCGTGAACATTCAGTACTTC.

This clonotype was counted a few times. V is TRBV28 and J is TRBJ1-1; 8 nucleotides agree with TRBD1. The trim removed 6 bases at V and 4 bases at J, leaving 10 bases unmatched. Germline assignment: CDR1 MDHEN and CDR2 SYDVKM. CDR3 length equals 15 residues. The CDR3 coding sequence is TGTGCCAGCAGAAACCCAGGGGGCGCGATCACTGAAGCTTTCTTT. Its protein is CASRNPGGAITEAFF.

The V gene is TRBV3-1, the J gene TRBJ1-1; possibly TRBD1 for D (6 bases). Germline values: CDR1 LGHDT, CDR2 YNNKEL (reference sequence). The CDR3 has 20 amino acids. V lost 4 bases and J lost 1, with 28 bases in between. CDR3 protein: CASSPIGWDNRMTQNTEAFF. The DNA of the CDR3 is TGTGCCAGCAGCCCCATAGGATGGGACAACAGAATGACTCAGAACACTGAAGCTTTCTTT.

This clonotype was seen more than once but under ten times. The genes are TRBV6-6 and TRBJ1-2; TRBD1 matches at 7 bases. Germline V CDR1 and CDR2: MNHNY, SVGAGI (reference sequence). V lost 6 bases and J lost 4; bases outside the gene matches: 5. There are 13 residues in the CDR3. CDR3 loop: CASRRQGGYGYTF. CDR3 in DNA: TGTGCCAGCAGGCGACAGGGCGGCTATGGCTACACCTTC.

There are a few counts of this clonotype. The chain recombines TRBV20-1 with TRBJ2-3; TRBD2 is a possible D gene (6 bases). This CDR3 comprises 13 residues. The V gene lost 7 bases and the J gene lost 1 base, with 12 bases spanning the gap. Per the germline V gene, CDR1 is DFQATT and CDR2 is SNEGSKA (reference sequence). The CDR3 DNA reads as TGCAGTGAGGCTAAGCGGGGCACAGATACGCAGTATTTT. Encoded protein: CSEAKRGTDTQYF.

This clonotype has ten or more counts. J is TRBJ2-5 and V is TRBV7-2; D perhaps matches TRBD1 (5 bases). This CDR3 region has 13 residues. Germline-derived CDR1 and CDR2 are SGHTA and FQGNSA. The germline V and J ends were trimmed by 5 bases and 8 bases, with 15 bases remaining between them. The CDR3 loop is CASSVGRSGTQYF. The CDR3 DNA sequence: TGTGCCAGCAGCGTGGGGCGGTCCGGAACCCAGTACTTC.